This TCR beta chain was obtained from a study of CD8 T cells in Susac syndrome. Overall study findings and caveats: The study acknowledged a relatively small number of individuals in its TCR sequencing and HLA analysis.

TCR beta from blood CD8+ and CD4+ T cells was sequenced. FACS enriched CD8+ TEMRA cells, while bulk CD8+ and CD4+ were negatively isolated. RNA in amounts of roughly 0.5 to 1 ug was reverse transcribed with random hexamers. It was immunoSEQ multiplex PCR that amplified TCR beta CDR3 across 54 Vbeta and 13 Jbeta. One entry per CDR3 protein results from TCRdb running MiXCR on the immunoSEQ multiplex PCR reads. The table lists 300,000 to 350,000 distinct CDR3 sequences, roughly 94% of them singletons, with 0.065% in the top ten. A word on this clonotype: Its cognate antigen is unknown.

This CDR3 has 12 amino acids. The germline V gene has CDR1 DFQATT and CDR2 SNEGSKA (reference sequence). Deletions cut 6 bases from V and 4 bases from J, with 12 bases between. This TCR was sampled from a human donor with multiple sclerosis. V is TRBV20-1 and J is TRBJ1-2; D gene ambiguous. The source material was CD4+ T cells from PBMCs. CDR3: CSAPGPLYGYTF. The CDR3 DNA is TGCAGTGCACCCGGACCCCTCTATGGCTACACCTTC.